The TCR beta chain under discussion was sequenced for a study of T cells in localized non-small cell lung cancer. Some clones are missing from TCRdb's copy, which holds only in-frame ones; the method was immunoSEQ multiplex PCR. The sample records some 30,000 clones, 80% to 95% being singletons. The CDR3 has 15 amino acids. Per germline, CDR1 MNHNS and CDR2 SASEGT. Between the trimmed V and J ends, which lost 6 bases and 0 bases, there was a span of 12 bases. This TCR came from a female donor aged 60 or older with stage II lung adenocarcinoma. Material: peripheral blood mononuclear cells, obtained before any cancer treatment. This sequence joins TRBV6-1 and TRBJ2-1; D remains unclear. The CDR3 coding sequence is TGTGCCAGCAGCAACTACGGATACTCCTACAATGAGCAGTTCTTC. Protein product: CASSNYGYSYNEQFF.